Each of the 4 T cell receptor beta chains below was sequenced from the same sample in a study of long-term antiretroviral therapy in people with HIV. The libraries were made with immunoSEQ v3.0 at survey level. The protocol was immunoSEQ multiplex PCR, while the TCRdb copy is restricted to in-frame clones and leaves out a portion. Seen here are more than 25,000 clones, approximately 80% observed once, and the top ten hold approximately 9.1%. The sample was unsorted PBMCs, taken 3 years after starting antiretroviral therapy. The receptors shown here come from a man aged 40-50 years with HIV.

This chain joins TRBV27 and TRBJ2-7, with TRBD1 as a possible D gene (6 bases). The CDR3 is 14 amino acids. Deletions cut 9 bases from V and 2 bases from J, with 17 bases between. The germline V gene has CDR1 MNHEY and CDR2 SMNVEV (reference sequence). CDR3 in amino acids: CASRKDSNPYEQYF. CDR3 nucleotide sequence: TGTGCCAGTCGAAAGGACAGTAACCCCTACGAGCAGTACTTC.

V gene TRBV4-1 combines with J gene TRBJ2-1; D not resolved. The CDR3 runs to 13 residues. Germline CDR1 is MGHRA and CDR2 is YSYEKL. V was trimmed by 0 bases and J by 8 bases, leaving 8 bases between them. The CDR3: CASSQELGYEQFF. CDR3 in DNA: TGCGCCAGCAGCCAAGAGCTAGGGTATGAGCAGTTCTTC.

This CDR3 reads CASSPAWERYNEQFF. CDR3 sequence (DNA): TGTGCCAGCAGCCCAGCGTGGGAGAGATACAATGAGCAGTTCTTC. The rearrangement uses TRBV7-9 and TRBJ2-1; tentative D call: TRBD2 (5 bases). V dropped 5 bases and J dropped 4 bases, with 15 bases sitting between them. The germline V gene has CDR1 SEHNR and CDR2 FQNEAQ (reference sequence). The CDR3 runs 15 residues.

J is TRBJ1-1 and V is TRBV6-1, with 7 bases fitting TRBD1. The CDR3 runs to 13 residues. Germline loops: CDR1 MNHNS, CDR2 SASEGT. J lost 2 bases, V lost 11 bases, and 8 bases had no gene match. CDR3 protein: CAGRTGLNTEAFF. The CDR3 DNA follows: TGTGCCGGAAGGACAGGCCTCAACACTGAAGCTTTCTTT.